This T cell receptor beta chain was obtained from a study of T cell clonality in common variable immunodeficiency. Findings and limits, study-wide: Reportedly, TCR beta sequences from common variable immunodeficiency showed fewer deletions and N-nucleotide insertions. Repertoire-complication correlations in CVID were limited by patient heterogeneity.

The assay was immunoSEQ multiplex PCR, and TCRdb's table has in-frame clones only and misses some. The repertoire consists of 30,000 to 40,000 clones, none detected only once. CVID subjects were neither ill nor on immunomodulatory or immunosuppressive medication at sampling. This clone has at least ten counts. Its target is unknown. Coverage ceases 3 residues before the CDR3 finishes, and the germline J gene fills in the end. This CDR3 region has 15 residues. The V gene lost 0 bases and the J gene lost 2 bases, with 8 bases spanning the gap. Per the germline V gene, CDR1 is LNHDA and CDR2 is SQIVND (reference sequence).

The sequenced sample was peripheral blood mononuclear cells. This receptor was obtained from a human donor with common variable immunodeficiency. This rearrangement joins TRBV19 to TRBJ1-3, with TRBD1 as a possible D gene (5 bases). The part of the CDR3 DNA that was read is TGTGCCAGTAGTATAGATCCAGGGACTGGAAACACC. Residues: CASSIDPGTGNT. In full, the CDR3 reads CASSIDPGTGNTIYF.